Listed below are T cell receptor beta chains from one sample, sequenced in a study of blood T cell repertoires in COVID-19. Data came from immunoSEQ multiplex PCR; TCRdb stores just in-frame clones and leaves some out. The sample lists 250,000 to 300,000 clones, more than 75% occurring once. Sequenced sample: PBMCs or T cells enriched from blood (not recorded which). The source is a man younger than 35 who had recovered from COVID-19. CDR3s include the opening cysteine and the closing phenylalanine or tryptophan. The order of the fields is J gene, clone size, V gene, CDR3 protein. Size is omitted from some rows. Given values are once, few, many or a class for expanded clones.

TRBJ1-2 NA TRBV7-9 CASSLGQGSEGYTF
TRBJ2-2 NA TRBV3-1/TRBV3-2 CASSPTSGLNTGELFF
TRBJ2-2 NA TRBV4-2 CASSQPGGRNTGELFF
TRBJ2-7 NA TRBV7-9 CASSFTEFSYEQYF
TRBJ2-3 NA TRBV5-1 CASSPSTSVYTDTQYF
TRBJ2-1 NA TRBV25-1 CASSATSMLDNEQFF
TRBJ2-2 NA TRBV9 CASSVASGRIGELFF
TRBJ2-7 NA TRBV7-9 CASSPLTGIETYEQYF
TRBJ2-5 NA TRBV24-1 CATSGTDWETQYF
TRBJ2-1 NA TRBV5-1 CASSLARRNEQFF
TRBJ1-2 NA TRBV19 CASSIGRTATDGYTF
TRBJ2-1 NA TRBV7-3 CASSLDRGSYNEQFF
TRBJ1-1 NA TRBV30 CAWTVNTEAFF
TRBJ1-3 NA TRBV30 CAWREGGSVPIYF
TRBJ1-2 NA TRBV6-6 CASSYVSGGDGYTF
TRBJ2-1 NA TRBV7-9 CASSPLWQEAHNEQFF
TRBJ1-1 NA TRBV30 CAWKGGRWTEAFF
TRBJ2-2 NA TRBV11-2 CASSLPRWELFF
TRBJ1-5 NA TRBV2 CASSSNGQGLDQPQHF
TRBJ2-6 NA TRBV3-1/TRBV3-2 CASSHRHSGANVLTF
TRBJ1-5 few TRBV10-3 CAIRGDSGDQPQHF
TRBJ2-3 NA TRBV5-1 CASSLGTSADTQYF
TRBJ1-5 NA TRBV19 CASQGAELNQPQHF
TRBJ1-1 NA TRBV19 CASSIAVSNTEAFF
TRBJ1-1 NA TRBV3-1/TRBV3-2 CASSQDGRTEAFF
TRBJ2-6 NA TRBV27 CASTGGDFPLSGANVLTF
TRBJ2-7 once TRBV5-6 CASSLPGEGLFEQYF
TRBJ2-7 once TRBV11-2 CASTGDTSYEQYF